What follows is one T cell receptor (beta chain) and its context. Its antigen remains unknown. The same CDR3 is also encoded by other DNA sequences in this sample. The donors belonged to the roughly 130-subject validation cohort, separate from the approximately 700-subject first cohort. The data stem from a study of cytomegalovirus exposure and HLA in healthy donors. Libraries were prepared by immunoSEQ multiplex PCR; TCRdb keeps only in-frame clonotypes and omits some of them. Of fewer than 95,000 clones in the sample, around 82% were seen once. Per germline, CDR1 MNHEY and CDR2 SVGAGI. V was shortened by 2 bases and J by 5 bases, with 8 bases between the two germline ends. This CDR3 spans 13 amino acids. Overall study results and limits: High sensitivity and specificity were reportedly achieved when the classifier diagnosed cytomegalovirus status. TCR beta chains numbering roughly 150 were designated cytomegalovirus-associated. Confirmation in vitro established that a few CMV-associated chains were specific for CMV antigens.

The chain combines TRBV6-5 with TRBJ2-3, with D possibly being TRBD1 (5 bases). The TCR comes from a woman aged 18-29 years in good health and CMV-seropositive. The material sequenced was PBMCs. The CDR3 region is CASSYGRGDTQYF. Written as DNA, the CDR3 is TGTGCCAGCAGTTACGGAAGGGGAGATACGCAGTATTTT.